These 18 T cell receptor beta chains were sequenced from one sample in a study of blood T cells in healthy people across ages. It was with a sample-barcoded 5' primer and a J-beta primer mix that a second PCR of roughly 7 to 12 cycles was run. Each CDR3 protein gets one entry after TCRdb re-called the 5' RACE reads with MiXCR. The table includes 800,000 or so distinct CDR3 sequences, 25% detected once. Another study also made use of these data, one on T cells of mothers and their children.

Material: blood. The receptors stem from a boy between 10 and 17 years old in good health.

The CDR3 here is CSVEDGTYSGANVLTF. The CDR3 coding sequence is TGCAGCGTTGAAGACGGAACATACTCTGGGGCCAACGTCCTGACTTTC. This rearrangement joins TRBV29-1 to TRBJ2-6; D not certain. CDR1 and CDR2 (germline): SQVTM, ANQGSEA. Deletions cut 0 bases from V and 0 bases from J, with 9 bases between. CDR3 length: 16 amino acids.

The chain employs TRBV28 and TRBJ2-5; the match to TRBD2 covers 10 bases. The end of the DNA is better explained by TRBJ2-7, so the J call may be wrong. This CDR3 comprises 15 residues. From germline, CDR1 is MDHEN and CDR2 SYDVKM. As DNA, the CDR3 is TGTGCCAGCAGTTCCGGGACTAGCGCTGCCTACGAGCAGTACTTC. The encoded protein is CASSSGTSAAYEQYF.

The chain recombines TRBV7-2 with TRBJ2-7; D uncertain. Between the trimmed V and J ends, which lost 1 base and 2 bases, there was a span of 9 bases. Per germline, CDR1 SGHTA and CDR2 FQGNSA. This CDR3 is built from 14 residues. For the CDR3, the DNA is TGTGCCAGCAGCTTAGACACTACCACCTACGAGCAGTACTTC. The encoded protein is CASSLDTTTYEQYF.

The chain recombines TRBV4-3 with TRBJ2-3, with TRBD2 identical over 7 bases. Trimming at V came to 1 base and at J to 3 bases, leaving 4 bases not matched to a gene. CDR1 is LGHNA, CDR2 YSLEER, per germline. This CDR3 contains 15 residues. The CDR3 bases are TGCGCCAGCAGCCAAGGGGCGGGAGTAACAGATACGCAGTATTTT. Protein sequence: CASSQGAGVTDTQYF.

A few counts support this clonotype. The rearrangement uses TRBV20-1 and TRBJ1-5; perhaps TRBD1 as D (5 bases). The CDR3 runs 15 residues. Per the germline V gene, CDR1 is DFQATT and CDR2 is SNEGSKA (reference sequence). The V end was cut by 6 bases, the J end by 4 bases, with 19 bases between. The CDR3: CSAYARQLINQPQHF. The CDR3 coding sequence is TGCAGTGCCTACGCTCGACAGCTTATAAATCAGCCCCAGCATTTT.

The rearrangement links TRBV5-1 to TRBJ2-1; D is perhaps TRBD2 (5 bases). The V end lost 0 bases, the J end lost 3 bases, and 19 bases lay between the germline ends. Germline V CDR1 and CDR2: SGHRS, YFSETQ. CDR3 size: 18 residues. CDR3 loop: CASSLDSRVIADYNEQFF. As DNA, the CDR3 is TGCGCCAGCAGCTTGGATTCGCGGGTGATCGCTGACTACAATGAGCAGTTCTTC.

A few counts support this clonotype. This chain links TRBV4-3 with TRBJ2-4; the D gene is possibly TRBD2 (5 bases). The CDR3 spans 15 residues. V dropped 5 bases and J dropped 9 bases, with 20 bases sitting between them. CDR1 and CDR2 from the germline V gene are LGHNA and YSLEER. The CDR3 DNA reads as TGCGCCAGCAGCGAGTATTCCGGGCCGGCGGGCATTCAGTACTTC. Its translation is CASSEYSGPAGIQYF.

The genes are TRBV12-3 or TRBV12-4 and TRBJ1-1, with TRBD1 as a possible D gene (5 bases). The CDR3 is 12 amino acids. V lost 2 bases to trimming and J lost 11 bases, with 12 bases between them. CDR3 amino acids: CASSLLISGAFF. As DNA, the CDR3 is TGTGCCAGCAGTTTACTGATTTCAGGGGCTTTCTTT.

Only a few counts were recorded for this clonotype. At one of its ends the junction is not consistent with the germline gene, which may arise from a read error. The chain has TRBV20-1 and TRBJ2-7; 9 bases map to TRBD2. Germline CDR1 DFQATT, CDR2 SNEGSKA (reference sequence). The CDR3 is 14 residues long. This CDR3 is CSARRLADSDEQYF. For the CDR3, the DNA is TGCAGTGCTAGACGACTAGCGGACTCCGACGAGCAGTACTTC.

In its sample, this clonotype was seen many times. The rearrangement joins TRBV10-3 to TRBJ2-1, with a tentative D call TRBD2 (5 bases). The J call is uncertain, as TRBJ2-5 better fits the DNA end. The CDR3 loop spans 13 amino acids. From germline, CDR1 is ENHRY and CDR2 SYGVKD. The CDR3 reads CAISGGLEETQYF. For the CDR3, the DNA is TGTGCCATCAGTGGCGGGCTGGAGGAGACCCAGTACTTC.

This clonotype has a handful of counts. The chain combines TRBV7-2 with TRBJ2-3, with 10 bases that match TRBD2. CDR1 is SGHTA and CDR2 is FQGNSA in the germline V gene. The CDR3 is 14 residues long. With V trimmed by 9 bases and J by 2 bases, 5 bases remained unmatched. The CDR3 protein is CASKAGGITDTQYF. In nucleotides, the CDR3 is TGTGCCAGTAAAGCGGGGGGGATCACAGATACGCAGTATTTT.

The chain recombines TRBV4-3 with TRBJ2-1; 10 nucleotides agree with TRBD1. The CDR3 totals 16 residues. J lost 1 base, V lost 3 bases, and 3 bases had no gene match. Germline CDR1 is LGHNA and CDR2 is YSLEER. The CDR3 coding sequence is TGCGCCAGCAGCCAGGACAGGGGGAATTCCTACAATGAGCAGTTCTTC. Amino acids: CASSQDRGNSYNEQFF.

This clonotype has a handful of counts. The CDR3 nucleotides are TGCAGTGCGTGGGACAGAAAATCCTACTCCTACGAGCAGTACTTC. Translation gives CSAWDRKSYSYEQYF. V gene TRBV20-1 combines with J gene TRBJ2-7, with 7 positions matching TRBD1. With V trimmed by 6 bases and J by 0 bases, 11 bases remained unmatched. The CDR3 runs 15 residues. Germline loops: CDR1 DFQATT, CDR2 SNEGSKA (reference sequence).

Only a few counts were recorded for this clonotype. This chain connects TRBV20-1 to TRBJ1-2; 8 positions match TRBD1. Germline CDR1 DFQATT, CDR2 SNEGSKA (reference sequence). The CDR3 extends over 15 amino acids. Unmatched junction bases numbered 7, after V lost 0 bases and J lost 4 bases. This CDR3 reads CSARDSTGAPYGYTF. CDR3 DNA sequence: TGCAGTGCTAGAGATTCGACAGGGGCTCCCTATGGCTACACCTTC.

The chain is built from TRBV7-2 and TRBJ2-7, with 11 bases matching TRBD2. Trimming at V came to 4 bases and at J to 2 bases, leaving 4 bases not matched to a gene. CDR1 is SGHTA, CDR2 FQGNSA, per germline. This CDR3 is built from 15 residues. CDR3 sequence reads: CASSSTSGSTYEQYF. The CDR3 bases are TGTGCCAGCAGCTCAACTAGCGGGAGCACCTACGAGCAGTACTTC.

This clonotype has more than one count but fewer than ten. The J gene is TRBJ2-7, the V gene TRBV28, with D perhaps being TRBD1 or TRBD2 (5 bases each). With 5 bases removed from V and 3 bases from J, the gap between germline ends came to 14 bases. This CDR3 contains 14 residues. Germline V gene sequence: CDR1 MDHEN, CDR2 SYDVKM. The chain's CDR3 is CASSNAGTLYEQYF. CDR3 sequence (DNA): TGTGCCAGCAGTAATGCCGGGACCCTCTACGAGCAGTACTTC.

This clonotype was seen a few times. The chain links TRBV6-5 to TRBJ1-5, with D possibly TRBD1 on 5 matching bases. CDR1 is MNHEY and CDR2 is SVGAGI in the germline V gene. This CDR3 has 14 residues. Trimming left V 6 bases short and J 5 bases short, with 14 bases between. CDR3 residues: CASRPGLGHQPQHF. Written as DNA, the CDR3 is TGTGCCAGCAGGCCCGGGTTGGGACATCAGCCCCAGCATTTT.

This clonotype was recorded at least ten times. The chain has TRBV5-6 and TRBJ2-5; 7 nucleotides match TRBD1. The CDR3 consists of 16 residues. The germline V gene encodes CDR1 SGHDT and CDR2 YYEEEE. V shed 7 bases and J 2 bases; nucleotides not matched to a gene: 14. CDR3 coding DNA: TGTGCCAGCTCACCACCGGGCAGGGGGTTTCAAGAGACCCAGTACTTC. Translation: CASSPPGRGFQETQYF. The whole variable domain, filled in from reference TRBV5-6 and TRBJ2-5, reads DAGVTQSPTHLIKTRGQQVTLRCSPKSGHDTVSWYQQALGQGPQFIFQYYEEEERQRGNFPDRFSGHQFPNYSSELNVNALLLGDSALYLCASSPPGRGFQETQYFGPGTRLLVL.